Below, 17 T cell receptor beta chains from the same sample are listed, as sequenced in a study of cytomegalovirus exposure and HLA in healthy donors. Primers: 60 Vbeta forward and 13 Jbeta reverse. The method was immunoSEQ multiplex PCR; TCRdb's version includes in-frame clones alone and lacks a portion of them. This sample has about 160,000 clones, with about 85% found just once. Source material: PBMCs. These receptors were taken from a boy aged 2 to 10 in good health and CMV-seronegative.

The rearrangement links TRBV2 to TRBJ1-2; D unclear. CDR1 is SNHLY, CDR2 FYNNEI, per germline. CDR3 length: 15 amino acids. The V end was cut by 5 bases, the J end by 5 bases, with 18 bases between. CDR3: CASSKPCRAGYGYTF. Written as DNA, the CDR3 is TGTGCCAGCAGTAAACCGTGTAGGGCGGGTTATGGCTACACCTTC.

The chain is built from TRBV10-2 and TRBJ2-7, with TRBD2 matching 9 bases. This CDR3 has 19 residues. After removal of 7 bases from V and 5 bases from J, the junction contained 24 bases not matched to a gene. Germline CDR1 and CDR2: WSHSY and SAAADI. CDR3: CASIKSSWAGGGGVDEQYF. CDR3 bases: TGCGCCAGCATAAAGTCTAGCTGGGCGGGAGGGGGTGGGGTCGACGAGCAGTACTTC.

The CDR3 reads CASSFLPGLGSWNEQFF. Written as DNA, the CDR3 is TGTGCCAGCAGTTTTTTGCCGGGACTAGGATCTTGGAATGAGCAGTTCTTC. This sequence joins TRBV27 and TRBJ2-1; 8 bases line up with TRBD2. Trimming cost V 3 bases and J 7 bases; bases outside gene matches: 14. Germline assignment: CDR1 MNHEY and CDR2 SMNVEV (reference sequence). The CDR3 is 17 residues long.

This chain uses TRBV7-8 with TRBJ2-7; 10 nucleotides match TRBD1. The CDR3 covers 15 residues. Germline lookup yields CDR1 SGHVS and CDR2 FQNEAQ. Germline trimming cut 3 bases from V and 2 bases from J; bases unmatched to any gene: 4. The CDR3 is CASSFPDRGPYEQYF. In DNA form, the CDR3 reads TGTGCCAGCAGCTTCCCAGACAGGGGGCCCTACGAGCAGTACTTC.

The DNA for the CDR3 is TGCGCCAGCAGAGGACAGGGGGGGGAGTGGACTGAAGCTTTCTTT. Translation: CASRGQGGEWTEAFF. This chain connects TRBV10-2 to TRBJ1-1, with TRBD1 identical over 10 bases. The CDR3 length is 15 residues. Germline V gives CDR1 WSHSY, CDR2 SAAADI. The V and J ends lost 6 bases and 5 bases, in that order; junction bases with no gene match: 9.

The chain links TRBV28 to TRBJ1-5; 9 nucleotides match TRBD1. The CDR3 consists of 20 residues. Germline V gives CDR1 MDHEN, CDR2 SYDVKM. The ends lost 3 bases at V and 0 bases at J; junction bases unmatched: 15. The DNA of the CDR3 is TGTGCCAGCAGTTTTCAGCAAGGGGACAGGGAGAGGTATAGCAATCAGCCCCAGCATTTT. Translation gives CASSFQQGDRERYSNQPQHF.

The CDR3 DNA sequence: TGTGCCAGCAGACAGGGGGGTTTGGAAAAACTGTTTTTT. Its protein product is CASRQGGLEKLFF. This chain connects TRBV5-8 to TRBJ1-4, with 8 bases matching TRBD1. The CDR3 sequence is 13 residues long. Looked up from germline, CDR1 is SGHTS and CDR2 is YDEGEE. V lost 5 bases, J lost 8 bases, and 5 bases stayed unmatched.

The rearrangement links TRBV11-2 to TRBJ2-7; 7 positions match TRBD1. The CDR3 sequence is 14 residues long. Unmatched junction bases numbered 2, after V lost 0 bases and J lost 3 bases. Germline V gene sequence: CDR1 SGHAT, CDR2 FQNNGV. The CDR3 loop is CASSLDTGVYEQYF. The DNA for the CDR3 is TGTGCCAGCAGCTTAGATACAGGGGTCTACGAGCAGTACTTC.

V gene TRBV6-1 combines with J gene TRBJ1-5; D is uncertain. CDR3 length: 16 residues. The germline CDR1 and CDR2 sequences are MNHNS and SASEGT. The V end lost 0 bases, the J end lost 0 bases, and 9 bases lay between the germline ends. CDR3 sequence (DNA): TGTGCCAGCAGTGAAGCTGTGTTCCATAGCAATCAGCCCCAGCATTTT. It is translated as CASSEAVFHSNQPQHF.

The sample holds one count of this clone. This sequence joins TRBV29-1 and TRBJ1-1, with a weak D call TRBD1 (5 bases). Germline V gives CDR1 SQVTM, CDR2 ANQGSEA. This CDR3 has 12 amino acids. Deletions cut 4 bases from V and 10 bases from J, with 16 bases between. This CDR3 reads CSVAREGRRAFF. The DNA for the CDR3 is TGCAGCGTTGCGCGCGAGGGGAGGCGAGCTTTCTTT.

The V and J genes are TRBV2 and TRBJ2-1, with a tentative D call TRBD1 (6 bases). V was shortened by 8 bases and J by 1 base, with 15 bases between the two germline ends. There are 15 residues in the CDR3. Per the germline V gene, CDR1 is SNHLY and CDR2 is FYNNEI. The CDR3 reads CASESQGLSYNEQFF. CDR3 sequence (DNA): TGTGCCAGCGAGAGTCAGGGGCTTTCCTACAATGAGCAGTTCTTC.

The chain couples TRBV29-1 to TRBJ2-7; maybe TRBD1 (6 bases). CDR1 SQVTM and CDR2 ANQGSEA come from the germline V gene. V was shortened by 0 bases and J by 1 base, with 13 bases between the two germline ends. The CDR3 is made up of 15 amino acids. The CDR3 nucleotides are TGCAGCGTTGAAGATCTCGGACAGAATTCCTACGAGCAGTACTTC. The encoded protein is CSVEDLGQNSYEQYF.

The chain carries TRBV6-5 and TRBJ1-3; TRBD1 is a possible D gene (6 bases). The CDR3 totals 15 residues. Trimming removed 6 bases from V and 0 bases from J, with 12 bases in between. Germline V CDR1 and CDR2: MNHEY, SVGAGI. The CDR3 loop reads CASSLQGLSGNTIYF. The CDR3 region has the DNA TGTGCCAGCAGCTTACAGGGCCTCTCTGGAAACACCATATATTTT.

This clone has only one observation. The chain carries TRBV27 and TRBJ1-6; 9 nucleotides match TRBD1. The CDR3 length is 16 residues. Losses at the gene ends were 5 bases for V and 7 bases for J; bases not matched to a gene: 9. Germline V gives CDR1 MNHEY, CDR2 SMNVEV (reference sequence). The CDR3 nucleotides are TGTGCCAGCAGTGCCCCCCTCGGACAGGGGAATTCACCCCTCCACTTT. It is translated as CASSAPLGQGNSPLHF.

This chain links TRBV14 with TRBJ1-1; maybe TRBD1 (6 bases). CDR3 length: 13 residues. Germline values: CDR1 SGHDN, CDR2 FVKESK. V was pared by 6 bases and J by 1 base, with 9 bases between. CDR3 residues: CASSGQPNTEAFF. CDR3 in DNA: TGTGCCAGCAGTGGACAGCCGAACACTGAAGCTTTCTTT.

Only one count was recorded for this clone. The rearrangement joins TRBV19 to TRBJ1-2; D not resolved. Germline CDR1 is LNHDA and CDR2 is SQIVND (reference sequence). The CDR3 is 14 residues long. Trimming left V 0 bases short and J 4 bases short, with 9 bases between. The CDR3 DNA reads TGTGCCAGTAGTATAGATCAGTGGGCCTATGGCTACACCTTC. Translating it yields CASSIDQWAYGYTF.

The gene calls are TRBV15 and TRBJ1-2; TRBD1 aligns across 7 bases. Germline trimming cut 5 bases from V and 0 bases from J; bases unmatched to any gene: 9. The CDR3 length is 16 residues. The germline V gene encodes CDR1 LNHNV and CDR2 YYDKDF (reference sequence). The CDR3 sequence: CATSPPGGGANYGYTF. The CDR3 DNA follows: TGTGCCACCAGCCCTCCCGGAGGGGGCGCTAACTATGGCTACACCTTC.